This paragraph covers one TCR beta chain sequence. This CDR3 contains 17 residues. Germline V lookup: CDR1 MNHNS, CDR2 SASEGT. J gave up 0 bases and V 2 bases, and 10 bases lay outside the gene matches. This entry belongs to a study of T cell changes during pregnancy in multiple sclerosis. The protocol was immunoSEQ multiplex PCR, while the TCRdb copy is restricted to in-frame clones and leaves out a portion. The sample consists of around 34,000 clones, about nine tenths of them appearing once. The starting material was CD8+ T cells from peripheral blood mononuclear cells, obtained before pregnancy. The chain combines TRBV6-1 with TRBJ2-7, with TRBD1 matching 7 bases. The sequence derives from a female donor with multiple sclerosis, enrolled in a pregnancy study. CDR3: CASSELSLGTDSYEQYF. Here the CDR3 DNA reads TGTGCCAGCAGTGAATTAAGCCTGGGGACAGACTCCTACGAGCAGTACTTC.